The sequence of this TCR beta chain was determined in a study of blood T cell repertoires in COVID-19. Study overall: In each case, the material was cDNA or gDNA derived from T cells, B-cell-depleted T cells, or PBMCs.

TCRdb's table, derived via immunoSEQ multiplex PCR, lists solely in-frame clones and lacks some. The data contain about 170,000 clones, approximately 80% of them singletons. The clonotype was recovered from a man aged 55-75 years with acute or convalescent COVID-19. Sequencing was carried out using peripheral blood.

CDR3 DNA sequence: TGTGCCAGTAGCCTCGGGACAGCCCCCTATGGCTACACCTTC. It translates to CASSLGTAPYGYTF. The V call is TRBV19, the J call TRBJ1-2; TRBD1 aligns across 7 bases. J gave up 4 bases and V 6 bases, and 8 bases lay outside the gene matches. This CDR3 spans 14 amino acids. Germline lookup yields CDR1 LNHDA and CDR2 SQIVND (reference sequence). Together with reference TRBV19 and TRBJ1-2, the CDR3 gives the full variable domain: DGGITQSPKYLFRKEGQNVTLSCEQNLNHDAMYWYRQDPGQGLRLIYYSQIVNDFQKGDIAEGYSVSREKKESFPLTVTSAQKNPTAFYLCASSLGTAPYGYTFGSGTRLTVV.